One and the same sample provided the 13 T cell receptor beta chains below, sequenced in a study of Ad26.COV2.S vaccination and SARS-CoV-2 variants. Documented treatment: some 20 received Ad26.COV2.S at low or high dose, single or two shots; 5 received placebo; per-sample allocation not given. The investigators took samples on day 63 after the first vaccine or placebo injection. The table came from immunoSEQ multiplex PCR; TCRdb's copy has only in-frame clones and leaves some out. The data contain some 340,000 clones, around 81% of them singletons. Specimen: peripheral blood, collected in a trial of Ad26.COV2.S vaccine versus placebo. Every receptor here comes from a person between 18 and 65 years old who received the Ad26.COV2.S COVID-19 vaccine or a placebo.

The chain recombines TRBV11-2 with TRBJ2-1, with D perhaps TRBD2 (7 bases). The CDR3 loop spans 16 amino acids. Germline loops: CDR1 SGHAT, CDR2 FQNNGV. V was pared by 6 bases and J by 1 base, with 16 bases between. CDR3 bases: TGTGCCAGCAGGGTTGGAAGGGGGGGTTCCTACAATGAGCAGTTCTTC. It translates to CASRVGRGGSYNEQFF.

The rearrangement links TRBV6-6 to TRBJ1-6; 9 nucleotides line up with TRBD1. V was pared by 6 bases and J by 8 bases, with 8 bases of the junction left unmatched. Germline values: CDR1 MNHNY, CDR2 SVGAGI (reference sequence). The CDR3 is made up of 15 amino acids. The CDR3 nucleotides read TGTGCCAGCAGCACGCCGACAGGGGGGTATTCACCCCTCCACTTT. Its translation is CASSTPTGGYSPLHF.

The rearrangement links TRBV5-5 to TRBJ2-2; 8 bases are shared with TRBD2. V trimming: 1 base; J trimming: 7 bases; junction bases outside the gene matches: 9. The CDR3 is 16 amino acids. CDR1 and CDR2 (germline): SGHKS, YYEKEE (reference sequence). The DNA of the CDR3 is TGTGCCAGCAGCTTGCGGCCGGGGGGGCCGGACGGGGAGCTGTTTTTT. Translated: CASSLRPGGPDGELFF.

The chain joins TRBV13 to TRBJ2-1, with a tentative D call TRBD1 (6 bases). Germline V gene lookup returns CDR1 PRHDT and CDR2 FYEKMQ (reference sequence). V lost 4 bases, J lost 4 bases, and 17 bases lay in between. The CDR3 is 16 amino acids. The CDR3 sequence is CASSSKRDKRYNEQFF. For the CDR3, the DNA is TGTGCCAGCAGCTCTAAACGGGACAAAAGATACAATGAGCAGTTCTTC.

The rearrangement links TRBV9 to TRBJ1-1; D unclear. Trimming stripped 5 bases from V and 4 bases from J, with 15 bases between. The CDR3 is made up of 14 amino acids. Germline V gene lookup returns CDR1 SGDLS and CDR2 YYNGEE. This CDR3 is CASRALQVGTEAFF. The CDR3 DNA reads TGTGCCAGCAGGGCATTGCAGGTGGGCACTGAAGCTTTCTTT.

The chain carries TRBV4-2 and TRBJ2-7; TRBD1 matches 12 bases. The trim removed 3 bases at V and 7 bases at J, leaving 7 bases unmatched. The CDR3 has 15 amino acids. Germline CDR1 is LGHNA and CDR2 is YNFKEQ. DNA of the CDR3: TGTGCCAGCAGCCAGTCCCGGGACAGGGGGCGGGAGCAGTACTTC. Translating gives CASSQSRDRGREQYF.

This sequence joins TRBV28 and TRBJ1-2; D is ambiguous. Germline V lookup: CDR1 MDHEN, CDR2 SYDVKM. The V gene lost 10 bases and the J gene lost 7 bases, with 10 bases spanning the gap. This CDR3 is 10 amino acids long. The CDR3 nucleotides read TGTGCCACCTCAACCGGTGGCTACACCTTC. Amino acid sequence: CATSTGGYTF.

This clone has just a few counts. This rearrangement joins TRBV2 to TRBJ2-7; D is possibly TRBD2 (5 bases). The germline V gene encodes CDR1 SNHLY and CDR2 FYNNEI. This CDR3 comprises 15 residues. V lost 6 bases and J lost 1, with 16 bases in between. The CDR3 loop reads CASRGAAWESYEQYF. In DNA, the CDR3 is TGTGCCAGCAGGGGTGCAGCCTGGGAGTCCTACGAGCAGTACTTC.

The genes are TRBV9 and TRBJ1-2; unclear D gene. This CDR3 region has 14 residues. CDR1 is SGDLS and CDR2 is YYNGEE in the germline V gene. Trimming pared 4 bases from V and 4 bases from J, leaving 14 bases between. This CDR3 reads CASSLNRDSYGYTF. The CDR3 coding sequence is TGTGCCAGCAGCCTAAATAGGGATAGCTATGGCTACACCTTC.

Written as DNA, the CDR3 is TGTGCCAGCAGCTCCCCCCTATCGGGGGTTAACTATGGCTACACCTTC. It encodes CASSSPLSGVNYGYTF. This rearrangement joins TRBV11-1 to TRBJ1-2, with D possibly being TRBD1 (5 bases). This CDR3 contains 16 residues. V lost 4 bases and J lost 1, with 16 bases in between. Germline values: CDR1 SGHAT, CDR2 FQDESV (reference sequence).

V usage is TRBV5-1 and J usage is TRBJ2-2, with TRBD2 matching over 7 bases. The trim removed 3 bases at V and 5 bases at J, leaving 10 bases unmatched. CDR3 length: 16 amino acids. Germline V gene lookup returns CDR1 SGHRS and CDR2 YFSETQ. As DNA, the CDR3 is TGCGCCAGCAGCTCTGGGTGGACGCGGGAGACCGGGGAGCTGTTTTTT. Translation: CASSSGWTRETGELFF.

The V call is TRBV6-1, the J call TRBJ2-2; maybe TRBD2 (6 bases). V was trimmed by 3 bases and J by 1 base, leaving 9 bases between them. The germline gives CDR1 MNHNS, CDR2 SASEGT. The CDR3 spans 15 residues. This CDR3 is CASSDWGVNTGELFF. CDR3 sequence (DNA): TGTGCCAGCAGTGATTGGGGGGTGAACACCGGGGAGCTGTTTTTT.

The chain employs TRBV7-7 and TRBJ2-3; D is unresolved. With 5 bases removed from V and 0 bases from J, the gap between germline ends came to 12 bases. Germline V lookup: CDR1 SSHAT, CDR2 FNYEAQ (reference sequence). CDR3 size: 15 residues. CDR3 loop: CASSPTAASTDTQYF. CDR3 sequence (DNA): TGTGCCAGCAGCCCAACGGCCGCTAGCACAGATACGCAGTATTTT. The entire variable domain, with the rest obtained from reference TRBV7-7 and TRBJ2-3, is as follows: GAGVSQSPRYKVTKRGQDVTLRCDPISSHATLYWYQQALGQGPEFLTYFNYEAQPDKSGLPSDRFSAERPEGSISTLTIQRTEQRDSAMYRCASSPTAASTDTQYFGPGTRLTVL.